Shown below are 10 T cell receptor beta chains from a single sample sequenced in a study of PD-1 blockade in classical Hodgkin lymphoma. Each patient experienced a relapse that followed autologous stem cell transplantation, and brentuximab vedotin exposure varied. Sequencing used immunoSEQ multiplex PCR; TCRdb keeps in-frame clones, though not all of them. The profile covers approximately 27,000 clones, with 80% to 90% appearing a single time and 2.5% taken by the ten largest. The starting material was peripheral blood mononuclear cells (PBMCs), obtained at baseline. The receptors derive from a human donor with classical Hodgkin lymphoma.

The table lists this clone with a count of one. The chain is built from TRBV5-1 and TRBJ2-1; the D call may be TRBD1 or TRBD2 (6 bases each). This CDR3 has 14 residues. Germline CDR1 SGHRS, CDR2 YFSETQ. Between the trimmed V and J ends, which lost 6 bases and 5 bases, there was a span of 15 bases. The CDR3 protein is CASTPPGGHNEQFF. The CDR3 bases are TGCGCCAGCACCCCTCCCGGGGGCCACAATGAGCAGTTCTTC. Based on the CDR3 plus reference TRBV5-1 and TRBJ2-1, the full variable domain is KAGVTQTPRYLIKTRGQQVTLSCSPISGHRSVSWYQQTPGQGLQFLFEYFSETQRNKGNFPGRFSGRQFSNSRSEMNVSTLELGDSALYLCASTPPGGHNEQFFGPGTRLTVL.

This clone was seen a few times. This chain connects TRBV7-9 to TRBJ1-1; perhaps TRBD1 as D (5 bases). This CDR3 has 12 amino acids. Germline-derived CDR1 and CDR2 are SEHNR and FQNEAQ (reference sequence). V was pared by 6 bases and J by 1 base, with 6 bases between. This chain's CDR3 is CASSTGNTEAFF. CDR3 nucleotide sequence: TGTGCCAGCAGTACAGGGAACACTGAAGCTTTCTTT.

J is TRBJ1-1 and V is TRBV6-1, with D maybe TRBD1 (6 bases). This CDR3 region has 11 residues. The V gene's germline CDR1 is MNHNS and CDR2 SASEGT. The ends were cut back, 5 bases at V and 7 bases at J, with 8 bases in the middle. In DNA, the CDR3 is TGTGCCAGCAGTCCACAGGGTGAAGCTTTCTTT. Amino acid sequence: CASSPQGEAFF.

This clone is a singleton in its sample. The CDR3 sequence: CATSRDSWAAYSNQPQHF. The CDR3 DNA sequence: TGTGCCACCAGCAGAGATAGTTGGGCCGCTTATAGCAATCAGCCCCAGCATTTT. The genes are TRBV15 and TRBJ1-5; D ambiguous. Germline loops: CDR1 LNHNV, CDR2 YYDKDF (reference sequence). Trimming took off 0 bases at V and 0 bases at J, with 15 bases between the two ends. This CDR3 comprises 18 residues. The full variable domain, its missing parts supplied by reference TRBV15 and TRBJ1-5, is DAMVIQNPRYQVTQFGKPVTLSCSQTLNHNVMYWYQQKSSQAPKLLFHYYDKDFNNEADTPDNFQSRRPNTSFCFLDIRSPGLGDTAMYLCATSRDSWAAYSNQPQHFGDGTRLSIL.

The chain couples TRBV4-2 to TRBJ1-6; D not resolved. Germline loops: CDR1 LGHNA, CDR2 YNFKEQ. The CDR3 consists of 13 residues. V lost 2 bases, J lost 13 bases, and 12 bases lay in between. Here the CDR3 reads CASSQSSPGPLHF. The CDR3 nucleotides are TGTGCCAGCAGCCAAAGCAGTCCTGGTCCCCTCCACTTT.

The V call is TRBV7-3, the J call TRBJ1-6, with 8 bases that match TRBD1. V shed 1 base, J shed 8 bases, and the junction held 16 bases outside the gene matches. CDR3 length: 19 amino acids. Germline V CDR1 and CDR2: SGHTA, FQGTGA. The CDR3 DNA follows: TGTGCCAGCAGCTTAATTTTGGGCAGGGGGCGTAAAGGTCATTCACCCCTCCACTTT. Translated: CASSLILGRGRKGHSPLHF.

The DNA for the CDR3 is TGTGCCAGCAGCTTAGGGAGGGGGGCGACAATCACAGATACGCAGTATTTT. Translated: CASSLGRGATITDTQYF. The V call is TRBV7-8, the J call TRBJ2-3; TRBD1 or TRBD2 may be the D gene (6 bases each). V shed 1 base and J shed 2 bases, with 16 bases lying between them. Germline V gene sequence: CDR1 SGHVS, CDR2 FQNEAQ. CDR3 length equals 17 residues.

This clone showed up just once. CDR3: CASSLLAGGQETQYF. The DNA for the CDR3 is TGTGCCAGCAGCTTACTAGCGGGGGGCCAAGAGACCCAGTACTTC. This chain uses TRBV7-3 with TRBJ2-5, with 11 bases fitting TRBD2. There are 15 residues in the CDR3. J gave up 1 base and V 2 bases, and 0 bases lay outside the gene matches. Germline values: CDR1 SGHTA, CDR2 FQGTGA.

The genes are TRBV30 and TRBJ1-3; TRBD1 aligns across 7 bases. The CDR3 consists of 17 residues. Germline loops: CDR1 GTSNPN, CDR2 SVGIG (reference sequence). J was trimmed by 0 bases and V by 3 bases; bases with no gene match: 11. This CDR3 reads CAWRPDRRPVSGNTIYF. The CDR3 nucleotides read TGTGCCTGGAGGCCGGACAGGCGTCCCGTCTCTGGAAACACCATATATTTT.

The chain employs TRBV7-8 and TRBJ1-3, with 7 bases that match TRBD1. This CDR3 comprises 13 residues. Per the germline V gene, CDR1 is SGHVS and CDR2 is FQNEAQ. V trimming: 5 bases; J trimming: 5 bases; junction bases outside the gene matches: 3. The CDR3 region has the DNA TGTGCCAGCAGCCTGGGACAGCGAAACACCATATATTTT. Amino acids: CASSLGQRNTIYF. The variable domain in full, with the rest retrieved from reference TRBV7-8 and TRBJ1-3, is GAGVSQSPRYKVAKRGQDVALRCDPISGHVSLFWYQQALGQGPEFLTYFQNEAQLDKSGLPSDRFFAERPEGSVSTLKIQRTQQEDSAVYLCASSLGQRNTIYFGEGSWLTVV.